These 32 T cell receptor beta chains came from one sample sequenced in a study of PD-1 blockade in classical Hodgkin lymphoma. Profiling relied on immunoSEQ multiplex PCR, and the TCRdb table lists in-frame clones only, not all of them. In the table there are approximately 89,000 clones, approximately 83% of which are singletons. Each patient's relapse followed autologous stem cell transplantation, and brentuximab vedotin exposure varied. Sequenced material: peripheral blood mononuclear cells (PBMCs), taken at baseline. These receptors came from a human donor with classical Hodgkin lymphoma.

The rearrangement uses TRBV6-5 and TRBJ2-5; no definite D call. The CDR3 extends over 15 amino acids. Trimming removed 0 bases at V and 1 base at J, with 9 bases between. Germline V gives CDR1 MNHEY, CDR2 SVGAGI. Here the CDR3 reads CASSYSSRGQETQYF. The CDR3 DNA follows: TGTGCCAGCAGTTACTCGAGCCGAGGCCAAGAGACCCAGTACTTC.

This clone was seen only once. This sequence joins TRBV5-1 and TRBJ2-1; maybe TRBD2 (5 bases). Germline loops: CDR1 SGHRS, CDR2 YFSETQ. With 6 bases removed from V and 7 bases from J, the gap between germline ends came to 20 bases. The length of the CDR3 is 15 residues. This CDR3 is CASTTQKVRDNEQFF. Here the CDR3 DNA reads TGCGCCAGCACCACTCAGAAAGTACGGGATAATGAGCAGTTCTTC.

The chain uses TRBV19 and TRBJ1-2, with a tentative D call TRBD1 (5 bases). This CDR3 has 13 residues. CDR1 is LNHDA, CDR2 SQIVND, per germline (reference sequence). V was shortened by 6 bases and J by 2 bases, with 10 bases between the two germline ends. The CDR3 region has the DNA TGTGCCAGTAGCCCAGGGTGGAACTATGGCTACACCTTC. Translating it yields CASSPGWNYGYTF.

This clone has just one count. The rearrangement links TRBV5-1 to TRBJ2-3; 9 nucleotides align to TRBD1. In germline, CDR1 is SGHRS, CDR2 YFSETQ. The CDR3 is 15 amino acids. The V gene end was trimmed by 1 base and the J gene end by 4 bases; junction bases not matched to a gene: 4. The CDR3 protein is CASSLQGQGADTQYF. The CDR3 coding sequence is TGCGCCAGCAGCTTGCAGGGACAGGGAGCAGATACGCAGTATTTT.

The chain recombines TRBV10-3 with TRBJ2-2, with unresolved D. In germline, CDR1 is ENHRY, CDR2 SYGVKD. Trimming took 5 bases from V and 6 from J, leaving 10 bases between them. The CDR3 is 13 amino acids. As DNA, the CDR3 is TGTGCCATCAGTTATAAGGAATCCGGGGAGCTGTTTTTT. As protein: CAISYKESGELFF.

This chain connects TRBV7-2 to TRBJ2-5; D perhaps matches TRBD1 (5 bases). This CDR3 contains 17 residues. V shed 2 bases and J shed 3 bases, with 19 bases lying between them. Germline loops: CDR1 SGHTA, CDR2 FQGNSA. CDR3 DNA sequence: TGTGCCAGCAGCTTACCCTTTATTAAGGACACAAAAGAGACCCAGTACTTC. Protein sequence: CASSLPFIKDTKETQYF.

The chain recombines TRBV6-1 with TRBJ1-4, with a weak D call TRBD1 (5 bases). Germline V gene sequence: CDR1 MNHNS, CDR2 SASEGT. Trimming cost V 11 bases and J 3 bases, with 13 bases left between them. The CDR3 is 13 residues long. CDR3 DNA sequence: TGTGCCTCCTGGGGGGTCCCTAATGAAAAACTGTTTTTT. It encodes CASWGVPNEKLFF.

The chain has TRBV4-3 and TRBJ2-7; TRBD2 matches at 7 bases. V was pared by 0 bases and J by 2 bases, with 1 base of the junction left unmatched. The germline V gene has CDR1 LGHNA and CDR2 YSLEER. The CDR3 has 14 amino acids. CDR3 loop: CASSQERGTYEQYF. The DNA of the CDR3 is TGCGCCAGCAGCCAAGAGCGGGGGACCTACGAGCAGTACTTC.

This clone was seen a single time. This chain joins TRBV11-2 and TRBJ1-2, with 7 positions matching TRBD1. CDR1 SGHAT and CDR2 FQNNGV come from the germline V gene. The length of the CDR3 is 14 residues. Unmatched junction bases numbered 11, after V lost 5 bases and J lost 8 bases. In DNA form, the CDR3 reads TGTGCCAGCAGCCCGCACCCGACAGGGTTCGGCTACACCTTC. Translating it yields CASSPHPTGFGYTF.

The chain links TRBV19 to TRBJ2-2; D remains ambiguous. V shed 5 bases and J shed 4 bases, with 20 bases lying between them. The CDR3 extends over 17 amino acids. From germline, CDR1 is LNHDA and CDR2 SQIVND (reference sequence). The CDR3 DNA is TGTGCCAGTAGTTTACCCGACCTAGACGAGATCACCGGGGAGCTGTTTTTT. Translating it yields CASSLPDLDEITGELFF.

On this clone: Other DNA sequences in the same sample also yield this CDR3. This chain joins TRBV11-2 and TRBJ2-1; D not certain. This CDR3 has 13 residues. Trimming stripped 3 bases from V and 7 bases from J, with 10 bases between. Per germline, CDR1 SGHAT and CDR2 FQNNGV. This CDR3 reads CASSLIGQNEQFF. The DNA of the CDR3 is TGTGCCAGCAGCTTGATAGGCCAGAATGAGCAGTTCTTC.

The V call is TRBV27, the J call TRBJ2-7; TRBD1 is a possible D gene (6 bases). Germline V gives CDR1 MNHEY, CDR2 SMNVEV (reference sequence). The CDR3 has 15 residues. The germline V and J ends were trimmed by 5 bases and 3 bases, with 17 bases remaining between them. Here the CDR3 DNA reads TGTGCCAGCAGTGGGCCCGGCAGGGGATGCTACGAGCAGTACTTC. This translates into CASSGPGRGCYEQYF.

The V gene is TRBV7-2, the J gene TRBJ1-1; D is possibly TRBD1 (6 bases). Germline CDR1 and CDR2: SGHTA and FQGNSA. Trimming took off 0 bases at V and 6 bases at J, with 14 bases between the two ends. The CDR3 covers 15 residues. The DNA for the CDR3 is TGTGCCAGCAGCTTAGCTGGTTTGGGGGCCTCTGAAGCTTTCTTT. It encodes CASSLAGLGASEAFF.

In its sample, this clone was seen once. J is TRBJ2-1 and V is TRBV7-3; 11 nucleotides align to TRBD2. This CDR3 comprises 15 residues. V gave up 2 bases and J gave up 9 bases; unmatched junction bases: 6. The germline V gene encodes CDR1 SGHTA and CDR2 FQGTGA. The CDR3 bases are TGTGCCAGCAGCTTAGCCGGACTAGCGGGTGGTGAGCAGTTCTTC. Its translation is CASSLAGLAGGEQFF. Filled out from reference TRBV7-3 and TRBJ2-1, the complete variable domain reads GAGVSQTPSNKVTEKGKYVELRCDPISGHTALYWYRQSLGQGPEFLIYFQGTGAADDSGLPNDRFFAVRPEGSVSTLKIQRTERGDSAVYLCASSLAGLAGGEQFFGPGTRLTVL.

The chain links TRBV10-3 to TRBJ2-7, with 13 bases lining up with TRBD2. The CDR3 loop spans 14 amino acids. J gave up 2 bases and V 7 bases, and 2 bases lay outside the gene matches. CDR1 ENHRY and CDR2 SYGVKD come from the germline V gene. CDR3 in DNA: TGTGCCATCAAGGGACTAGCGGGGACCTACGAGCAGTACTTC. It specifies CAIKGLAGTYEQYF.

DNA for the CDR3: TGTGCCATCAGTGAGGTATCCTACAATGAGCAGTTCTTC. This translates into CAISEVSYNEQFF. The chain couples TRBV10-3 to TRBJ2-1; D not resolved. In germline, CDR1 is ENHRY, CDR2 SYGVKD. The CDR3 sequence is 13 residues long. Trimming left V 2 bases short and J 1 base short, with 3 bases between.

This chain connects TRBV5-1 to TRBJ2-5; 8 bases are a match to TRBD1. This CDR3 region has 16 residues. Trimming removed 0 bases from V and 5 bases from J; junction bases left unmatched: 9. The germline CDR1 and CDR2 sequences are SGHRS and YFSETQ. In DNA form, the CDR3 reads TGCGCCAGCAGCTTGGGTCCGACAGGGGTTGGGGAGACCCAGTACTTC. Translation gives CASSLGPTGVGETQYF.

This clone was counted between two and nine times. The V call is TRBV28, the J call TRBJ1-2; D is ambiguous. V lost 6 bases to trimming and J lost 1 base, with 15 bases between them. Germline lookup yields CDR1 MDHEN and CDR2 SYDVKM. This CDR3 is 15 amino acids long. In nucleotides, the CDR3 is TGTGCCAGCAGGGCGCCCGGGTCCCTTAACTATGGCTACACCTTC. Its translation is CASRAPGSLNYGYTF.

The chain has TRBV7-3 and TRBJ2-1; 11 positions agree with TRBD2. Germline lookup yields CDR1 SGHTA and CDR2 FQGTGA. The length of the CDR3 is 16 residues. Trimming removed 1 base from V and 6 bases from J; junction bases left unmatched: 5. DNA for the CDR3: TGTGCCAGCAGCTTAAATCCGACTAGCGGGACCAATGAGCAGTTCTTC. It codes for CASSLNPTSGTNEQFF.

The CDR3 sequence is CASSSLQGNTEAFF. In nucleotides, the CDR3 is TGTGCCAGCAGCTCACTACAGGGGAACACTGAAGCTTTCTTT. The chain employs TRBV7-9 and TRBJ1-1; D is perhaps TRBD1 (6 bases). The V gene's germline CDR1 is SEHNR and CDR2 FQNEAQ (reference sequence). Trimming pared 4 bases from V and 1 base from J, leaving 10 bases between. The CDR3 runs to 14 residues.

This clone was seen many times. The rearrangement joins TRBV12-2 to TRBJ2-7; the listed D gene, TRBD1, was not tested against the DNA. TRBV12-2 is a recognized pseudogene. The CDR3 consists of 15 residues. CDR3 nucleotides: TGTGCAAGTCGTTTTACTGGGACAGGGGTTTACGAGCAGTACTTC. This codes for CASRFTGTGVYEQYF.

This chain links TRBV15 with TRBJ2-2, with D tentatively TRBD2 (5 bases). The CDR3 contains 15 residues. Germline V gene sequence: CDR1 LNHNV, CDR2 YYDKDF (reference sequence). With 9 bases removed from V and 0 bases from J, the gap between germline ends came to 14 bases. The CDR3 region is CATGPERTNTGELFF. DNA of the CDR3: TGTGCCACGGGTCCGGAGCGGACGAACACCGGGGAGCTGTTTTTT. The full variable domain, its missing parts supplied by reference TRBV15 and TRBJ2-2, is DAMVIQNPRYQVTQFGKPVTLSCSQTLNHNVMYWYQQKSSQAPKLLFHYYDKDFNNEADTPDNFQSRRPNTSFCFLDIRSPGLGDTAMYLCATGPERTNTGELFFGEGSRLTVL.

This rearrangement joins TRBV5-1 to TRBJ2-5; 9 nucleotides line up with TRBD2. The tail of the sequence fits TRBJ2-7 better, so the J call may be wrong. Germline loops: CDR1 SGHRS, CDR2 YFSETQ. This CDR3 has 14 residues. CDR3 sequence reads: CASRVAGEDNEQYF. DNA for the CDR3: TGCGCCAGCAGAGTAGCGGGAGAAGACAACGAGCAGTACTTC.

The rearrangement joins TRBV4-2 to TRBJ1-1, with 7 bases matching TRBD1. The germline V gene has CDR1 LGHNA and CDR2 YNFKEQ. There are 21 residues in the CDR3. V was clipped by 3 bases and J by 2 bases; unmatched bases: 24. The CDR3 protein is CASSHPMSRGGVVRGNTEAFF. In DNA form, the CDR3 reads TGTGCCAGCAGCCACCCGATGAGCAGGGGGGGGGTGGTGAGGGGAAACACTGAAGCTTTCTTT.

This clone occurred a few times. This chain's CDR3 is CASSGFGPNTGELFF. The CDR3 bases are TGTGCCAGCAGCGGGTTCGGGCCGAACACCGGGGAGCTGTTTTTT. The V gene is TRBV9, the J gene TRBJ2-2; no definite D call. The CDR3 runs 15 residues. The V end lost 3 bases, the J end lost 0 bases, and 9 bases lay between the germline ends. Germline lookup yields CDR1 SGDLS and CDR2 YYNGEE.

The genes are TRBV5-6 and TRBJ1-1; TRBD1 might be the D (6 bases). V was clipped by 1 base and J by 0 bases, with 19 bases between them. Germline V gene lookup returns CDR1 SGHDT and CDR2 YYEEEE. This CDR3 is built from 18 residues. The CDR3 here is CASSLPRRLTGLNTEAFF. In DNA, the CDR3 is TGTGCCAGCAGCTTGCCCCGCAGACTTACAGGGCTGAACACTGAAGCTTTCTTT. Based on the CDR3 plus reference TRBV5-6 and TRBJ1-1, the full variable domain is DAGVTQSPTHLIKTRGQQVTLRCSPKSGHDTVSWYQQALGQGPQFIFQYYEEEERQRGNFPDRFSGHQFPNYSSELNVNALLLGDSALYLCASSLPRRLTGLNTEAFFGQGTRLTVV.

This sequence joins TRBV15 and TRBJ2-1, with TRBD2 as a possible D gene (5 bases). The germline V and J ends were trimmed by 4 bases and 3 bases, with 16 bases remaining between them. The CDR3 is 16 amino acids. The V gene's germline CDR1 is LNHNV and CDR2 YYDKDF (reference sequence). The CDR3 is CATSNRSRVGYNEQFF. For the CDR3, the DNA is TGTGCCACCAGCAACCGATCGCGGGTGGGCTACAATGAGCAGTTCTTC. Complete variable domain (other parts from reference TRBV15 and TRBJ2-1): DAMVIQNPRYQVTQFGKPVTLSCSQTLNHNVMYWYQQKSSQAPKLLFHYYDKDFNNEADTPDNFQSRRPNTSFCFLDIRSPGLGDTAMYLCATSNRSRVGYNEQFFGPGTRLTVL.

The V gene is TRBV19, the J gene TRBJ2-7; 7 nucleotides line up with TRBD2. The germline V gene has CDR1 LNHDA and CDR2 SQIVND (reference sequence). J gave up 7 bases and V 7 bases, and 16 bases lay outside the gene matches. The CDR3 is 15 residues long. The DNA of the CDR3 is TGTGCCAGTAAAGATTCTAGCGGATTACTTGGGGAGCAGTACTTC. Translated: CASKDSSGLLGEQYF. The complete variable domain, with remaining parts taken from reference TRBV19 and TRBJ2-7, reads DGGITQSPKYLFRKEGQNVTLSCEQNLNHDAMYWYRQDPGQGLRLIYYSQIVNDFQKGDIAEGYSVSREKKESFPLTVTSAQKNPTAFYLCASKDSSGLLGEQYFGPGTRLTVT.

The rearrangement links TRBV30 to TRBJ2-3; D unresolved. V dropped 3 bases and J dropped 2 bases, with 6 bases sitting between them. The V gene's germline CDR1 is GTSNPN and CDR2 SVGIG (reference sequence). The CDR3 sequence is 12 residues long. This chain's CDR3 is CAWRIDTDTQYF. CDR3 nucleotide sequence: TGTGCCTGGAGGATCGACACAGATACGCAGTATTTT.

The chain links TRBV29-1 to TRBJ2-1, with TRBD1 matching over 9 bases. V was clipped by 7 bases and J by 9 bases; unmatched bases: 7. This CDR3 has 12 amino acids. Germline V lookup: CDR1 SQVTM, CDR2 ANQGSEA. The CDR3 loop reads CSASGQGSEQFF. CDR3 DNA: TGCAGCGCCTCGGGACAGGGCTCTGAGCAGTTCTTC.

CDR3 nucleotide sequence: TGTGCCAGCAGCTTAGCCGGGGGGCCTGGAAACACCATATATTTT. Encoded protein: CASSLAGGPGNTIYF. The chain combines TRBV11-2 with TRBJ1-3, with D perhaps matching TRBD1 (6 bases). Germline V CDR1 and CDR2: SGHAT, FQNNGV. This CDR3 has 15 amino acids. V was pared by 1 base and J by 2 bases, with 9 bases between. The full variable domain, its missing parts supplied by reference TRBV11-2 and TRBJ1-3, is EAGVAQSPRYKIIEKRQSVAFWCNPISGHATLYWYQQILGQGPKLLIQFQNNGVVDDSQLPKDRFSAERLKGVDSTLKIQPAKLEDSAVYLCASSLAGGPGNTIYFGEGSWLTVV.

The chain recombines TRBV5-1 with TRBJ2-5; D call uncertain. Trimming removed 1 base from V and 2 bases from J, with 9 bases in between. Per the germline V gene, CDR1 is SGHRS and CDR2 is YFSETQ. The CDR3 is made up of 14 amino acids. The CDR3 DNA sequence: TGCGCCAGCAGCTTGTACGGCCCTCAAGAGACCCAGTACTTC. It translates to CASSLYGPQETQYF.